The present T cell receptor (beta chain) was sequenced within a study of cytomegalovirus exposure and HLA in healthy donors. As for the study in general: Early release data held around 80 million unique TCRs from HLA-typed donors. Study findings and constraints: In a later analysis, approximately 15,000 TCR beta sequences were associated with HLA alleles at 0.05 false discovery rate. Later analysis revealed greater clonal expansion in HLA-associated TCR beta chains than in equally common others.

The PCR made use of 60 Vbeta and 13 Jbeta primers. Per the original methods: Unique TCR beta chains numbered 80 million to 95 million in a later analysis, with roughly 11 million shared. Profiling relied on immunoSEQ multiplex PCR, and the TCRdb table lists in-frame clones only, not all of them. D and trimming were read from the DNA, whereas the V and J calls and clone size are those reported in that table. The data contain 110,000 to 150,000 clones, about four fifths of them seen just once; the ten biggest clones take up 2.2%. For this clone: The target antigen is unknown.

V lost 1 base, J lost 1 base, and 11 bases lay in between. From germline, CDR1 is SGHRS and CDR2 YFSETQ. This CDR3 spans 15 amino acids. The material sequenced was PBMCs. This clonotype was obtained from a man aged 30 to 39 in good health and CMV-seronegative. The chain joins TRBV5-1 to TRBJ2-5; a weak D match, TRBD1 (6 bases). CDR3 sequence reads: CASSLLTGSQETQYF. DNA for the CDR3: TGCGCCAGCAGCTTGTTGACAGGATCCCAAGAGACCCAGTACTTC.